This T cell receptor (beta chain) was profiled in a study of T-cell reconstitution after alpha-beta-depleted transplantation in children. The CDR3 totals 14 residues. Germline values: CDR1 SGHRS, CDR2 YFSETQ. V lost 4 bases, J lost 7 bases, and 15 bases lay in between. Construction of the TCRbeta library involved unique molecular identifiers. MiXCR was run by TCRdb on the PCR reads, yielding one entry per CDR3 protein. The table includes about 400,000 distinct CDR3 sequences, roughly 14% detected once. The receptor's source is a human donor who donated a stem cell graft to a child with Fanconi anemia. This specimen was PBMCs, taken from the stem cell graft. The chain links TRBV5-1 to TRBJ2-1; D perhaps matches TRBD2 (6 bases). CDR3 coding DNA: TGCGCCAGCAGCCCCGACGGGGGAAGTAATGAGCAGTTCTTC. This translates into CASSPDGGSNEQFF.